This T cell receptor (beta chain) is from a study of T-cell memory formation after mild COVID-19. Study outcomes and limitations: Clones that contracted from day 15 to 85 were balanced CD4/CD8, while later expanders leaned CD4+.

MiXCR was run by TCRdb on the 5' RACE reads, yielding one entry per CDR3 protein. This repertoire shows 110,000 or so distinct CDR3 sequences, roughly a sixth found once; its top ten account for around 5.5%. The length of the CDR3 is 14 residues. Germline CDR1 reads MNHNS; CDR2 reads SASEGT. This clonotype has just a few counts. Antigen specificity is unknown. This chain connects TRBV6-1 to TRBJ1-1, with D possibly being TRBD1 (6 bases). The sequenced sample was PBMCs or a T cell subset sorted from them (not recorded which). This sequence was found in a man younger than 35 who had mild COVID-19 (a few samples of this study predate the infection). Cell type and time point are not known. CDR3 sequence (DNA): TGTGCGGGCAGCAGATTAGGGGGTTGGACTGAAGCTTTCTTT. Its translation is CAGSRLGGWTEAFF.